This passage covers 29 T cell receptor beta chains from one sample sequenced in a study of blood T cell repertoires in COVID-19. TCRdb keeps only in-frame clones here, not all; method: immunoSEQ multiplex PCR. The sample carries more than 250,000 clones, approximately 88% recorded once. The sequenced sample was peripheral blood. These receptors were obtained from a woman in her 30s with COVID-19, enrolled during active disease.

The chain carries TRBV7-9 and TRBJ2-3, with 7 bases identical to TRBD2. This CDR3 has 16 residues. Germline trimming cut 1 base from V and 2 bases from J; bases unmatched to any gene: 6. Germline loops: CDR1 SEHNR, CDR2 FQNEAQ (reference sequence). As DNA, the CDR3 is TGTGCCAGCAGCTTAGGAGCCAGCGGGGTCACAGATACGCAGTATTTT. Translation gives CASSLGASGVTDTQYF.

For the CDR3, the DNA is TGTGCCAGCAGGCTGTCTCCAAGGGAGAGCCGTGGCTACACCTTC. Translating gives CASRLSPRESRGYTF. The V and J genes are TRBV6-5 and TRBJ1-2; D is unresolved. This CDR3 has 15 residues. In germline, CDR1 is MNHEY, CDR2 SVGAGI. With 6 bases removed from V and 7 bases from J, the gap between germline ends came to 21 bases.

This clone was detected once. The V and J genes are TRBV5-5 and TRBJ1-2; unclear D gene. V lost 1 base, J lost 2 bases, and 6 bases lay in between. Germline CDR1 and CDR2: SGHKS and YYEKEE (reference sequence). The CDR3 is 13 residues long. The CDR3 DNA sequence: TGTGCCAGCAGCTTGACAGTAAACTATGGCTACACCTTC. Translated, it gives CASSLTVNYGYTF.

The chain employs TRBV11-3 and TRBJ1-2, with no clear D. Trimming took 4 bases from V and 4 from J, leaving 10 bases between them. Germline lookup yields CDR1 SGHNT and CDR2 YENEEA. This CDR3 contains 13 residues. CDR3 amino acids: CASSSRGSYGYTF. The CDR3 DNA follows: TGTGCCAGCAGCTCCCGAGGGTCCTATGGCTACACCTTC.

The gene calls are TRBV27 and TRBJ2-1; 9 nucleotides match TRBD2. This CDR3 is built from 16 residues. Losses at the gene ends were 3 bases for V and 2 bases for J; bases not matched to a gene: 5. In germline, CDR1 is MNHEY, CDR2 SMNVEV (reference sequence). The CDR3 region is CASSFAAGGPYNEQFF. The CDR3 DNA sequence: TGTGCCAGCAGTTTCGCCGCGGGGGGGCCCTACAATGAGCAGTTCTTC.

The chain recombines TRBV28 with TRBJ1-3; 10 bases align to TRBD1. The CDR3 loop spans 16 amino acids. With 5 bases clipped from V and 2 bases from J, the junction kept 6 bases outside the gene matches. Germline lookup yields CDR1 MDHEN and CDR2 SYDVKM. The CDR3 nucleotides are TGTGCCAGCAGTGTAACCGGGACAGGGGCTGGAAACACCATATATTTT. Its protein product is CASSVTGTGAGNTIYF.

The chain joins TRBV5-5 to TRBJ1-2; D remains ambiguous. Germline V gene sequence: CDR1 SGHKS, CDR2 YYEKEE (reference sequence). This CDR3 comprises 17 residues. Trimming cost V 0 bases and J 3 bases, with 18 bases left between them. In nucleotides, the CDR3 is TGTGCCAGCAGCTTGGCCGGGAGGAGGGTTTGGGACTATGGCTACACCTTC. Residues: CASSLAGRRVWDYGYTF.

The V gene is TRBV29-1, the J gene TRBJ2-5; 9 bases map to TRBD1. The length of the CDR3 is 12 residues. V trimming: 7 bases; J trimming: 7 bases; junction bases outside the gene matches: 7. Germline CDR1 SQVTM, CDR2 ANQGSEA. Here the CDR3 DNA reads TGCAGCGGGAAGGGGACAGGGCTGACCCAGTACTTC. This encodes CSGKGTGLTQYF.

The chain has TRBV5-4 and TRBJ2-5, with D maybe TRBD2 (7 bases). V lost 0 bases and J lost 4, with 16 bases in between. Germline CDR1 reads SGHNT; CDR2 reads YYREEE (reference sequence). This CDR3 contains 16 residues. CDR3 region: CASSLEGGALGETQYF. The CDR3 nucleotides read TGTGCCAGCAGCTTGGAGGGGGGGGCCCTCGGAGAGACCCAGTACTTC.

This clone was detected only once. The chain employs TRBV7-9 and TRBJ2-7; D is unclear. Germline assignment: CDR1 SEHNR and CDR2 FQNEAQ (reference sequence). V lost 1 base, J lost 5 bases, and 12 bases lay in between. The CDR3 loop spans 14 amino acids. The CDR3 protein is CASSLGLVSHEQYF. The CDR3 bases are TGTGCCAGCAGCTTAGGTCTAGTTAGCCACGAGCAGTACTTC. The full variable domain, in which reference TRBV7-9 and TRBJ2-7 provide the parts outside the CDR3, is DTGVSQNPRHKITKRGQNVTFRCDPISEHNRLYWYRQTLGQGPEFLTYFQNEAQLEKSRLLSDRFSAERPKGSFSTLEIQRTEQGDSAMYLCASSLGLVSHEQYFGPGTRLTVT.

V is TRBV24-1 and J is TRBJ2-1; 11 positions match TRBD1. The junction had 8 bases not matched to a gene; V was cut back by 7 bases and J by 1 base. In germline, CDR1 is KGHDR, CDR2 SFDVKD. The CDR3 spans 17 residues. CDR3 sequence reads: CATSVRDRGESYNEQFF. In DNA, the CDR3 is TGTGCCACCAGCGTCCGGGACAGGGGGGAGTCCTACAATGAGCAGTTCTTC.

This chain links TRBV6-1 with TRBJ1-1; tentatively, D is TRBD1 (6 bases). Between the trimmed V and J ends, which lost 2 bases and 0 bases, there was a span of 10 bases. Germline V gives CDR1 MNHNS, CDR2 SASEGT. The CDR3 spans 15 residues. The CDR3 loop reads CASSEFRGMNTEAFF. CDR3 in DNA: TGTGCCAGCAGTGAATTCAGGGGCATGAACACTGAAGCTTTCTTT.

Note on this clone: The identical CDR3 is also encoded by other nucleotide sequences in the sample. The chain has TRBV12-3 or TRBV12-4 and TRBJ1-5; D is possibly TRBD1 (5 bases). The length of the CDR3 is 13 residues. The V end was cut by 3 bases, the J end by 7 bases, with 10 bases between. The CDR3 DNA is TGTGCCAGCAGTTTCGGGGAGGGGCAGCCCCAGCATTTT. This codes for CASSFGEGQPQHF.

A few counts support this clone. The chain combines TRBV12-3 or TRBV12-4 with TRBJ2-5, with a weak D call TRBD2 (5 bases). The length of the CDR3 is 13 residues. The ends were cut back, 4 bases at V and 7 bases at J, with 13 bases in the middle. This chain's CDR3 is CASSYARAGTQYF. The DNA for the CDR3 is TGTGCCAGCAGTTACGCCCGGGCGGGGACCCAGTACTTC.

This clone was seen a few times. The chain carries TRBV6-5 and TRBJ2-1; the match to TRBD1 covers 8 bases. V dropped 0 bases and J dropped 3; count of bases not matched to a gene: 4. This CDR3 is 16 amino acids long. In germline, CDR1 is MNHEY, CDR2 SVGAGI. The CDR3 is CASSYSTGENYNEQFF. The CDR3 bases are TGTGCCAGCAGTTACTCGACAGGGGAAAACTACAATGAGCAGTTCTTC.

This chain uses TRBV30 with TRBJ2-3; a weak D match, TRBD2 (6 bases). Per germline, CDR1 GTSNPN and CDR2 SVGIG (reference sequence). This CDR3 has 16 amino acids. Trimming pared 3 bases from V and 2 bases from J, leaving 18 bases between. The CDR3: CAWRASGTFDTDTQYF. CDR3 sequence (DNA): TGTGCCTGGAGGGCTTCCGGGACTTTTGACACAGATACGCAGTATTTT.

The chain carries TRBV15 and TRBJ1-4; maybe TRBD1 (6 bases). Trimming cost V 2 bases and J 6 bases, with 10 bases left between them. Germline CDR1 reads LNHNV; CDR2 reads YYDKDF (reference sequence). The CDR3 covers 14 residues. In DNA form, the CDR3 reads TGTGCCACCAGCAGATCACAGGGTGATGAAAAACTGTTTTTT. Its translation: CATSRSQGDEKLFF.

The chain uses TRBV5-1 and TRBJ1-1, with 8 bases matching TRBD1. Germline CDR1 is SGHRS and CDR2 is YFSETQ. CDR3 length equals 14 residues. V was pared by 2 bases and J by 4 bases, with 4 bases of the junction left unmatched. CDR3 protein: CASSLRTGTTEAFF. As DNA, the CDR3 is TGCGCCAGCAGCTTACGGACAGGGACCACTGAAGCTTTCTTT.

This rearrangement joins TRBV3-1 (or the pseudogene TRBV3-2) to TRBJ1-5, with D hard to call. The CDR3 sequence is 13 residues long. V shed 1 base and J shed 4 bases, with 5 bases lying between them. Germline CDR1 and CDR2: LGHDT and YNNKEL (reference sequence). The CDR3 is CASSQVDNQPQHF. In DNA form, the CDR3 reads TGTGCCAGCAGCCAAGTAGATAATCAGCCCCAGCATTTT.

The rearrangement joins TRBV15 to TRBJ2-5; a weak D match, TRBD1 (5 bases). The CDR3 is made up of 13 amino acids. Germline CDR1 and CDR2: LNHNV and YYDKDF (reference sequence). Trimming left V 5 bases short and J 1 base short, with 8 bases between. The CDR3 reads CATSRQIQETQYF. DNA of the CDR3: TGTGCCACCAGCCGACAGATCCAAGAGACCCAGTACTTC.

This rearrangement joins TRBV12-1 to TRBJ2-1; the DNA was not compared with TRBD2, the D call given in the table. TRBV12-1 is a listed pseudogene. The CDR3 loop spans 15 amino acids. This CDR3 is CASSYLRGTGSEQFF. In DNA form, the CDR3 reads TGTGCCAGCAGCTACCTCCGTGGGACCGGGAGTGAGCAGTTCTTC.

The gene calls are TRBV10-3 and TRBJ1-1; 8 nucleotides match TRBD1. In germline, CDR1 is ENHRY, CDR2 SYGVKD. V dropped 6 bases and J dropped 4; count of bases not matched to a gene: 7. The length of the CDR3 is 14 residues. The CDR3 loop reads CAISAGGTGTEAFF. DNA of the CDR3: TGTGCCATCAGCGCGGGGGGGACAGGCACTGAAGCTTTCTTT.

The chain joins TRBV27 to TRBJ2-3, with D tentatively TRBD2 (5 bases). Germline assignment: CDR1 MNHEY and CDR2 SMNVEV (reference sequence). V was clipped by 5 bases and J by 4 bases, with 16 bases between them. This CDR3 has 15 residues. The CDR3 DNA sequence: TGTGCCAGCAGTAGCAACGGACTCCCATCAGATACGCAGTATTTT. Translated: CASSSNGLPSDTQYF.

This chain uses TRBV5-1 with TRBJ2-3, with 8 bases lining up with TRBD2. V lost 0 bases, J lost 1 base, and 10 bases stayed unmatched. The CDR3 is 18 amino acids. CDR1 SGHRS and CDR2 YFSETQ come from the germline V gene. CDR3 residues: CASSLARPGGARTDTQYF. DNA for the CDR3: TGCGCCAGCAGCTTGGCACGTCCCGGGGGGGCTCGCACAGATACGCAGTATTTT.

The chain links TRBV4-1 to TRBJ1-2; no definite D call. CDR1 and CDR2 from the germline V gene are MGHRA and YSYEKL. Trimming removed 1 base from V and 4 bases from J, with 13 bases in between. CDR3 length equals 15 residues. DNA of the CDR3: TGCGCCAGCAGCCAAGGGTTTGGAGGGAGCTATGGCTACACCTTC. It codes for CASSQGFGGSYGYTF.

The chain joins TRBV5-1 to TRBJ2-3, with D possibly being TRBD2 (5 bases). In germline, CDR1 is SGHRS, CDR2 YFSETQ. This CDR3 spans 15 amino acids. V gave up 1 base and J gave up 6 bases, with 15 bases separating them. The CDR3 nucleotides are TGCGCCAGCAGCTTGTTAGGCGGGCCCTCGGATACGCAGTATTTT. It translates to CASSLLGGPSDTQYF.

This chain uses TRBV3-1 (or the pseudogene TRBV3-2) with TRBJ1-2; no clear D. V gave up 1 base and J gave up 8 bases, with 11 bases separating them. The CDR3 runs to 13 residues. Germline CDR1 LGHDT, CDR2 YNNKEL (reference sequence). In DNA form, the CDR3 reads TGTGCCAGCAGCCAAGTCGGCGGTTGGGGCTACACCTTC. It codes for CASSQVGGWGYTF.

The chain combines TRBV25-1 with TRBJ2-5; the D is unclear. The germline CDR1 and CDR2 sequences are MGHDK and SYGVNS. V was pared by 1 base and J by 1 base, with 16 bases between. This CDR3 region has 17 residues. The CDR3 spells CASSESIGLLAQETQYF. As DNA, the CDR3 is TGTGCCAGCAGTGAATCCATTGGGTTGTTAGCCCAAGAGACCCAGTACTTC.

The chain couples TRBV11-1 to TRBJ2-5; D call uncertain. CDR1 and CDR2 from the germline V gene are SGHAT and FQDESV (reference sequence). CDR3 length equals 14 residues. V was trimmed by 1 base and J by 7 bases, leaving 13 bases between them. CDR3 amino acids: CASSLGDGSGTQYF. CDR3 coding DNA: TGTGCCAGCAGCTTAGGTGACGGTTCGGGGACCCAGTACTTC.